The 25 T cell receptor beta chains reported below all come from one sample, sequenced in a study of blood T cell repertoires in COVID-19. Assay used: immunoSEQ multiplex PCR; TCRdb lists only in-frame clones, some missing. The table records approximately 30,000 clones, about 90% of them present only once. Sequenced: peripheral blood. The receptors derive from a human donor in a cohort sampled during active COVID-19.

This clone was found once. The rearrangement joins TRBV10-3 to TRBJ1-1; 8 nucleotides line up with TRBD1. Trimming cost V 2 bases and J 3 bases; bases outside gene matches: 5. The CDR3 sequence is 15 residues long. The germline gives CDR1 ENHRY, CDR2 SYGVKD. The CDR3 protein is CAISEDRGGDTEAFF. The CDR3 nucleotides are TGTGCCATCAGTGAGGACAGGGGAGGGGACACTGAAGCTTTCTTT.

The chain uses TRBV6-1 and TRBJ2-7, with a tentative D call TRBD1 (6 bases). Trimming removed 3 bases from V and 0 bases from J, with 9 bases in between. CDR3 length: 14 amino acids. Germline CDR1 is MNHNS and CDR2 is SASEGT. The CDR3, as DNA: TGTGCCAGCAGTGATCCAGGGGTCTCCTACGAGCAGTACTTC. Amino acids: CASSDPGVSYEQYF.

The rearrangement joins TRBV2 to TRBJ1-4, with TRBD1 identical over 10 bases. The CDR3 is made up of 15 amino acids. J gave up 8 bases and V 8 bases, and 11 bases lay outside the gene matches. Germline loops: CDR1 SNHLY, CDR2 FYNNEI. CDR3 sequence (DNA): TGTGCCAGCCGGGAGAAGGGGACAGGGGTAGAAAAACTGTTTTTT. It codes for CASREKGTGVEKLFF.

This clone is classed as medium-sized. This rearrangement joins TRBV3-1 (or the pseudogene TRBV3-2) to TRBJ1-3, with D unresolved. The V end lost 1 base, the J end lost 4 bases, and 5 bases lay between the germline ends. The CDR3 is 13 amino acids. Germline V gene data show CDR1 as LGHDT and CDR2 as YNNKEL (reference sequence). As DNA, the CDR3 is TGTGCCAGCAGCCAAGTGGGCGGAAACACCATATATTTT. Translation gives CASSQVGGNTIYF.

Here the CDR3 DNA reads TGTGCCAGCAGCTTCTCTTTAGCGGGGGCACAAGAGACCCAGTACTTC. As protein: CASSFSLAGAQETQYF. The J gene is TRBJ2-5, the V gene TRBV11-2, with TRBD2 identical over 9 bases. Trimming removed 3 bases from V and 2 bases from J; junction bases left unmatched: 7. This CDR3 is built from 16 residues. Germline V lookup: CDR1 SGHAT, CDR2 FQNNGV.

The J gene is TRBJ2-1, the V gene TRBV5-6; D is ambiguous. Germline CDR1 is SGHDT and CDR2 is YYEEEE. The V gene lost 1 base and the J gene lost 10 bases, with 9 bases spanning the gap. The CDR3 loop spans 12 amino acids. The CDR3 bases are TGTGCCAGCAGCTTGTGGGCACTCGAGCAGTTCTTC. This gives the protein CASSLWALEQFF.

The genes are TRBV11-3 and TRBJ2-1; D ambiguous. Deletions cut 3 bases from V and 8 bases from J, with 8 bases between. Germline CDR1 is SGHNT and CDR2 is YENEEA. The CDR3 loop spans 12 amino acids. The CDR3 sequence is CASSLRSHEQFF. For the CDR3, the DNA is TGTGCCAGCAGCTTGCGGTCCCATGAGCAGTTCTTC.

The rearrangement uses TRBV6-6 and TRBJ2-3, with 11 bases aligning to TRBD2. This CDR3 has 16 residues. V lost 1 base to trimming and J lost 8 bases; unmatched junction nucleotides: 8. Germline V CDR1 and CDR2: MNHNY, SVGAGI (reference sequence). CDR3 sequence: CASSYLTSGAEGTQYF. DNA for the CDR3: TGTGCCAGCAGTTACTTGACTAGCGGGGCGGAGGGTACGCAGTATTTT.

The count of this clone is one. The CDR3, as DNA: TGCAGCGTTGATGGGACATTCCGTTTAGGCTACACCTTC. Amino acid sequence: CSVDGTFRLGYTF. This chain joins TRBV29-1 and TRBJ1-2; possible D gene TRBD1, 6 bases. The CDR3 sequence is 13 residues long. Trimming stripped 3 bases from V and 8 bases from J, with 16 bases between. CDR1 and CDR2 (germline): SQVTM, ANQGSEA.

The chain employs TRBV21-1 and TRBJ1-1; the D segment call TRBD1 is taken from the table without a DNA check. TRBV21-1 is listed as a pseudogene. The CDR3 is 17 amino acids. The CDR3 DNA sequence: TGTGCCAGCAGCAATCCCAGGGGTTTGAAGATGAACACTGAAGCTTTCTTT. Translating gives CASSNPRGLKMNTEAFF.

V gene TRBV6-5 combines with J gene TRBJ2-5; 7 nucleotides agree with TRBD2. V was clipped by 6 bases and J by 0 bases; unmatched bases: 4. The CDR3 runs 14 residues. CDR1 MNHEY and CDR2 SVGAGI come from the germline V gene. The DNA for the CDR3 is TGTGCCAGCAGGGGAGGGACCTACCAAGAGACCCAGTACTTC. It translates to CASRGGTYQETQYF.

The V call is TRBV19, the J call TRBJ1-5; possible D gene TRBD1, 5 bases. Germline lookup yields CDR1 LNHDA and CDR2 SQIVND (reference sequence). The CDR3 runs 13 residues. The V end lost 4 bases, the J end lost 7 bases, and 11 bases lay between the germline ends. The CDR3 protein is CASSTGFWQPQHF. The CDR3 DNA reads TGTGCCAGTAGTACAGGGTTTTGGCAGCCCCAGCATTTT. The variable domain in full, with the rest retrieved from reference TRBV19 and TRBJ1-5, is DGGITQSPKYLFRKEGQNVTLSCEQNLNHDAMYWYRQDPGQGLRLIYYSQIVNDFQKGDIAEGYSVSREKKESFPLTVTSAQKNPTAFYLCASSTGFWQPQHFGDGTRLSIL.

This chain joins TRBV7-2 and TRBJ2-3; no definite D call. The CDR3 spans 14 residues. Between the trimmed V and J ends, which lost 1 base and 9 bases, there was a span of 14 bases. Germline CDR1 SGHTA, CDR2 FQGNSA. CDR3 region: CASSLGYSSLTQYF. In nucleotides, the CDR3 is TGTGCCAGCAGCTTAGGCTATTCGAGCCTAACGCAGTATTTT.

The chain combines TRBV5-1 with TRBJ1-3; D is uncertain. Per germline, CDR1 SGHRS and CDR2 YFSETQ. Trimming pared 0 bases from V and 0 bases from J, leaving 7 bases between. This CDR3 contains 15 residues. CDR3 coding DNA: TGCGCCAGCAGCTTGGATGGCCTCTCTGGAAACACCATATATTTT. Translation gives CASSLDGLSGNTIYF.

The chain joins TRBV5-1 to TRBJ1-1, with 7 bases fitting TRBD1. Per germline, CDR1 SGHRS and CDR2 YFSETQ. This CDR3 contains 15 residues. With 0 bases clipped from V and 2 bases from J, the junction kept 4 bases outside the gene matches. Here the CDR3 reads CASSLAGTENTEAFF. The CDR3 region has the DNA TGCGCCAGCAGCTTGGCCGGGACAGAAAACACTGAAGCTTTCTTT. The full variable domain, rest sourced from reference TRBV5-1 and TRBJ1-1, is KAGVTQTPRYLIKTRGQQVTLSCSPISGHRSVSWYQQTPGQGLQFLFEYFSETQRNKGNFPGRFSGRQFSNSRSEMNVSTLELGDSALYLCASSLAGTENTEAFFGQGTRLTVV.

This clone was observed once. The rearrangement uses TRBV19 and TRBJ1-2; D might be TRBD1 (6 bases). Germline V gene sequence: CDR1 LNHDA, CDR2 SQIVND (reference sequence). This CDR3 has 13 residues. Trimming left V 9 bases short and J 0 bases short, with 11 bases between. The CDR3 DNA reads TGTGCCAGCCGGGACACCACTAACTATGGCTACACCTTC. It encodes CASRDTTNYGYTF.

The chain links TRBV19 to TRBJ2-5; D is unresolved. Germline CDR1 reads LNHDA; CDR2 reads SQIVND (reference sequence). There are 11 residues in the CDR3. Between the trimmed V and J ends, which lost 3 bases and 4 bases, there was a span of 3 bases. CDR3 nucleotides: TGTGCCAGTAGTATGGCAGAGACCCAGTACTTC. Translated, it gives CASSMAETQYF.

This chain joins TRBV5-1 and TRBJ1-2; TRBD1 matches at 9 bases. The ends lost 0 bases at V and 14 bases at J; junction bases unmatched: 5. CDR3 length equals 12 residues. CDR1 and CDR2 (germline): SGHRS, YFSETQ. CDR3 DNA: TGCGCCAGCAGCTTGGAACAGGGGGCTCATACCTTC. It encodes CASSLEQGAHTF.

The V gene is TRBV4-3, the J gene TRBJ1-1; 8 nucleotides align to TRBD1. This CDR3 region has 13 residues. Germline V gene sequence: CDR1 LGHNA, CDR2 YSLEER. Trimming at V came to 2 bases and at J to 7 bases, leaving 3 bases not matched to a gene. The DNA for the CDR3 is TGCGCCAGCAGCCAACATGGACAGGGTGAAGCTTTCTTT. It is translated as CASSQHGQGEAFF.

The V call is TRBV14, the J call TRBJ1-4; 10 bases line up with TRBD1. The junction had 15 bases not matched to a gene; V was cut back by 4 bases and J by 4 bases. The CDR3 sequence is 19 residues long. The V gene's germline CDR1 is SGHDN and CDR2 FVKESK. CDR3 protein: CASSPTLRDRGPSNEKLFF. The DNA of the CDR3 is TGTGCCAGCAGCCCTACCCTACGGGACAGGGGCCCAAGTAATGAAAAACTGTTTTTT.

This chain links TRBV5-8 with TRBJ1-1, with TRBD1 as a possible D gene (6 bases). Germline V gene data show CDR1 as SGHTS and CDR2 as YDEGEE. Trimming removed 3 bases from V and 5 bases from J, with 11 bases in between. CDR3 length equals 13 residues. CDR3 coding DNA: TGTGCCAGCAGCTGGAACAGGGATACTGAAGCTTTCTTT. Translating gives CASSWNRDTEAFF.

In its sample, this clone was seen a few times. The chain uses TRBV4-1 and TRBJ1-5; 7 nucleotides align to TRBD1. This CDR3 has 15 amino acids. V lost 2 bases, J lost 5 bases, and 6 bases stayed unmatched. CDR1 is MGHRA, CDR2 YSYEKL, per germline. CDR3 amino acids: CASSQNRDSYQPQHF. The CDR3, as DNA: TGCGCCAGCAGCCAAAACCGGGACAGTTATCAGCCCCAGCATTTT.

This chain connects TRBV10-3 to TRBJ1-2; D unclear. The V gene's germline CDR1 is ENHRY and CDR2 SYGVKD. Trimming stripped 0 bases from V and 4 bases from J, with 15 bases between. This CDR3 spans 16 amino acids. This CDR3 is CAISESTPRGVYGYTF. The CDR3 nucleotides are TGTGCCATCAGTGAGTCGACTCCGCGGGGAGTCTATGGCTACACCTTC.

V gene TRBV27 combines with J gene TRBJ1-3; 7 bases agree with TRBD1. This CDR3 region has 14 residues. V lost 3 bases and J lost 4; bases outside the gene matches: 3. Germline V CDR1 and CDR2: MNHEY, SMNVEV (reference sequence). In DNA form, the CDR3 reads TGTGCCAGCAGTTTCGGGGGACAGGGAAACACCATATATTTT. The encoded protein is CASSFGGQGNTIYF.

The chain recombines TRBV6-6 with TRBJ1-2; TRBD1 matches 9 bases. The germline gives CDR1 MNHNY, CDR2 SVGAGI (reference sequence). Trimming cost V 4 bases and J 5 bases; bases outside gene matches: 8. The CDR3 covers 15 residues. The CDR3 loop is CASSLDRDRVYGYTF. In nucleotides, the CDR3 is TGTGCCAGCAGTTTGGACCGGGACAGGGTTTATGGCTACACCTTC.